The present TCR beta chain was sequenced within a study of T cell responses to AZD1222 COVID-19 vaccine. The study's findings and limits: CD4 TCRs linked to vaccination spanned spike, dominating at 160-218 and 743-854. Donors in the cohort were predominantly white British and more often female, and clonal diversity was possibly underestimated.

Concerning this clone: What it recognizes is unknown.

Germline values: CDR1 LGHNA, CDR2 YNFKEQ. The ends were cut back, 4 bases at V and 0 bases at J, with 18 bases in the middle. There are 18 residues in the CDR3. Profiling relied on immunoSEQ multiplex PCR, and the TCRdb table lists in-frame clones only, not all of them. Here the sample spans some 150,000 clones, approximately 88% being singletons. This sample comprised peripheral blood, obtained on day 0 of AZD1222 vaccination. The J gene is TRBJ1-4, the V gene TRBV4-2; the D is unclear. This clonotype was sampled from an adult in good health. Written as DNA, the CDR3 is TGTGCCAGCAGCCCCCATCTGGGTGGGATTGCAACTAATGAAAAACTGTTTTTT. Amino acid sequence: CASSPHLGGIATNEKLFF.